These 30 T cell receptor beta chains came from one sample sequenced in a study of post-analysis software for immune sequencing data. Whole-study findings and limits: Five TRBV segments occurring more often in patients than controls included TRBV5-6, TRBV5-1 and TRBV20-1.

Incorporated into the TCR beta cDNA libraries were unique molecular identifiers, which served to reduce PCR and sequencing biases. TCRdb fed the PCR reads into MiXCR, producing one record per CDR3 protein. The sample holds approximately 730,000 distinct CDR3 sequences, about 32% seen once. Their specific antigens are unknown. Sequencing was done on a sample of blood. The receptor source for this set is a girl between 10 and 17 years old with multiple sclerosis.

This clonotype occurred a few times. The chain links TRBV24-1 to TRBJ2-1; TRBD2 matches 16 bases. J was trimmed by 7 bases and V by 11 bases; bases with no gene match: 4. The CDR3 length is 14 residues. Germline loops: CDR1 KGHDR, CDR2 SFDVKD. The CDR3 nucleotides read TGTGCCATCGGGACTAGCGGGAGGGGTAATGAGCAGTTCTTC. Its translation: CAIGTSGRGNEQFF.

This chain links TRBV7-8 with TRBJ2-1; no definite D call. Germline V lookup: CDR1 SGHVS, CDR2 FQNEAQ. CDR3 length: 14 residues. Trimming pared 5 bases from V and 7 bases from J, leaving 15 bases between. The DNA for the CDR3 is TGTGCCAGCAGCCGCGCCAGGTTGGGGAATGAGCAGTTCTTC. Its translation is CASSRARLGNEQFF.

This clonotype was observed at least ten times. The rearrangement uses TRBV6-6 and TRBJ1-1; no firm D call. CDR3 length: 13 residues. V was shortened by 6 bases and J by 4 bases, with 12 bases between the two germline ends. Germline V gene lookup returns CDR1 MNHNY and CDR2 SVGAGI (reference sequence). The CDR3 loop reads CASSYGGPTEAFF. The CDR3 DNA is TGTGCCAGCAGCTACGGCGGTCCCACTGAAGCTTTCTTT.

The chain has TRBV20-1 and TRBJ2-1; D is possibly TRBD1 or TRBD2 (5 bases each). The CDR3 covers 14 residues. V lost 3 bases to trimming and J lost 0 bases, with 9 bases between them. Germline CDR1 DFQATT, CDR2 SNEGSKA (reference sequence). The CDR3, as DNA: TGCAGTGCTAGCGGGGCCAGCTCCTACAATGAGCAGTTCTTC. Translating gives CSASGASSYNEQFF.

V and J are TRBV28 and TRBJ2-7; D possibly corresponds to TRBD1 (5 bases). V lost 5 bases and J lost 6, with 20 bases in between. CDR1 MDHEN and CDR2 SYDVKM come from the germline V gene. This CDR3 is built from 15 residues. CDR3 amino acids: CASSRSGQGVGEQYF. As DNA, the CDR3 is TGTGCCAGCAGTCGTAGTGGGCAGGGCGTGGGCGAGCAGTACTTC.

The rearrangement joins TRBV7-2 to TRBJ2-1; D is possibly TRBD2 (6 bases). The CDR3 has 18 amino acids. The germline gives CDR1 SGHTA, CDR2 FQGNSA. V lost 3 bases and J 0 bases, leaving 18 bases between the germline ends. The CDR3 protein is CASSLAGLAHSSYNEQFF. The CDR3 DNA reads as TGTGCCAGCAGCTTGGCCGGCCTAGCGCATAGCTCCTACAATGAGCAGTTCTTC.

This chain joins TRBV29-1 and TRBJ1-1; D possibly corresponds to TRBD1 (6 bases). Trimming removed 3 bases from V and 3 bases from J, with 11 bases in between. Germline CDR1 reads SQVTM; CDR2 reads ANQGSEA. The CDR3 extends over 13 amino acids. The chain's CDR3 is CSVDRGVDTEAFF. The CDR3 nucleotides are TGCAGCGTTGACAGGGGCGTTGACACTGAAGCTTTCTTT. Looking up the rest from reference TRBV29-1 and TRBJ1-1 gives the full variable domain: SAVISQKPSRDICQRGTSLTIQCQVDSQVTMMFWYRQQPGQSLTLIATANQGSEATYESGFVIDKFPISRPNLTFSTLTVSNMSPEDSSIYLCSVDRGVDTEAFFGQGTRLTVV.

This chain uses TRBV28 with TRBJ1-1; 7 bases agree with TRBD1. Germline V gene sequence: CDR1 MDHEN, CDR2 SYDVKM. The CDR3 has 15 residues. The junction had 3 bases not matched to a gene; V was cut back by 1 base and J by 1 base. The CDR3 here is CASSLSGTENTEAFF. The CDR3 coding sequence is TGTGCCAGCAGTTTATCTGGGACAGAGAACACTGAAGCTTTCTTT.

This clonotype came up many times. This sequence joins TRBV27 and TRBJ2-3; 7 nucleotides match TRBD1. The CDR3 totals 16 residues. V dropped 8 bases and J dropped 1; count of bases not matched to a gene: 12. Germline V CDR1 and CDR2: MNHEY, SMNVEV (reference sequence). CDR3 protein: CASLTGDNERTDTQYF. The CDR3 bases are TGTGCCAGCCTTACAGGGGACAACGAACGCACAGATACGCAGTATTTT.

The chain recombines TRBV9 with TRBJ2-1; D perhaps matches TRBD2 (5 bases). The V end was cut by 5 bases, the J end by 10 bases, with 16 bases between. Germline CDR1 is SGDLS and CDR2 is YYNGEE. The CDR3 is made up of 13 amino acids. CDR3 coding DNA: TGTGCCAGCAGTCGGGAAGCCAACCGCGAGCAGTTCTTC. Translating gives CASSREANREQFF.

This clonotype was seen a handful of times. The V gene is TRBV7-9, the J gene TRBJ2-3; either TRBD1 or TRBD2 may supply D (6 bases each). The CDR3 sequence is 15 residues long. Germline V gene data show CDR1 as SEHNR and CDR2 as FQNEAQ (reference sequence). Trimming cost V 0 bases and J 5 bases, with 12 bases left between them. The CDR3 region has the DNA TGTGCCAGCAGCTTAGCTGGGGGGCTTGGAGATACGCAGTATTTT. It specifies CASSLAGGLGDTQYF.

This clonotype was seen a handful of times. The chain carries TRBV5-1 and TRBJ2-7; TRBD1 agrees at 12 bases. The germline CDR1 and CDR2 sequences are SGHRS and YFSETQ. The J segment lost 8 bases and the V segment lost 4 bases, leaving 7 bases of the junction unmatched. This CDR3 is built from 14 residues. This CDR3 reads CASSQGQGAHKQYF. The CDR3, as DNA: TGCGCCAGCAGCCAGGGACAGGGGGCGCATAAGCAGTACTTC.

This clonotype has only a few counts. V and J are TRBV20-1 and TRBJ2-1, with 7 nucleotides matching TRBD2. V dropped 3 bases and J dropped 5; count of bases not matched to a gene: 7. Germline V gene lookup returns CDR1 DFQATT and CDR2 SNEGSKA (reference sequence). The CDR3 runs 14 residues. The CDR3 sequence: CSARTWGGDNEQFF. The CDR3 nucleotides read TGCAGTGCTAGGACCTGGGGGGGGGACAATGAGCAGTTCTTC.

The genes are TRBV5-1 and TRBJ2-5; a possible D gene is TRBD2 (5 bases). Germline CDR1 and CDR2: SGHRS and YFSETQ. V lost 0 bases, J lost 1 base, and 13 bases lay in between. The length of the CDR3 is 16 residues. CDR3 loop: CASSLGGQTLQETQYF. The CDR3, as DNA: TGCGCCAGCAGCTTGGGAGGGCAGACTCTCCAAGAGACCCAGTACTTC.

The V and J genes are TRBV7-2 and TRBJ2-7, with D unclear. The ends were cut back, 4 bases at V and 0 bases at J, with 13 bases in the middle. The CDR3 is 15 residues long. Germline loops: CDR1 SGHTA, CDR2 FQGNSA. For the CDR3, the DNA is TGTGCCAGCAGCTCAAAGACGGTTAGCTCCTACGAGCAGTACTTC. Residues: CASSSKTVSSYEQYF.

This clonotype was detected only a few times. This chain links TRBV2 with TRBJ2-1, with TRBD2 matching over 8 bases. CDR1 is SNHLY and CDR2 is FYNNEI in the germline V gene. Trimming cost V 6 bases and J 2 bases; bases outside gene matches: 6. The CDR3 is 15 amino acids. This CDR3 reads CASSNSGGTYNEQFF. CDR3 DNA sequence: TGTGCCAGCAGCAACTCGGGGGGGACCTACAATGAGCAGTTCTTC.

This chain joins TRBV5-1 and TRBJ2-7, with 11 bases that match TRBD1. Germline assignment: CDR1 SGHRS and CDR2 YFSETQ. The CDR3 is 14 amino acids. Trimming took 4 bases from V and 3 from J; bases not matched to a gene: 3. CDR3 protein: CASSRGQGVYEQYF. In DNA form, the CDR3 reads TGCGCCAGCAGCCGGGGACAGGGGGTCTACGAGCAGTACTTC.

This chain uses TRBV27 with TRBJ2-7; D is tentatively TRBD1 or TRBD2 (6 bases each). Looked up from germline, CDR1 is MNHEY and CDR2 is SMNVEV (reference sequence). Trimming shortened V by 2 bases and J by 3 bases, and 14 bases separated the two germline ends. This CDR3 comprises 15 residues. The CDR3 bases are TGTGCCAGCAGTTTACGGGGGCAGGGGATCTACGAGCAGTACTTC. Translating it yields CASSLRGQGIYEQYF.

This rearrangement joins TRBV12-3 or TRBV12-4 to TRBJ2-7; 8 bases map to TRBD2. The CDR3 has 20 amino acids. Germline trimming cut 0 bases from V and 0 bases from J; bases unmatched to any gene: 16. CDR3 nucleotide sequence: TGTGCCAGCAGTTTAGCCGGGGGGGTCCGGGAGAGGGCGAGCTCCTACGAGCAGTACTTC. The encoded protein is CASSLAGGVRERASSYEQYF.

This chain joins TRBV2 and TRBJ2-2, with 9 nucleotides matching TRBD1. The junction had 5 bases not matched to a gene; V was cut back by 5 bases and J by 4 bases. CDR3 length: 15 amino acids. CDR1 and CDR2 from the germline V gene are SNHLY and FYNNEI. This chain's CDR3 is CASSKGQGLTGELFF. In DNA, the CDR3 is TGTGCCAGCAGTAAGGGACAGGGACTCACCGGGGAGCTGTTTTTT.

As DNA, the CDR3 is TGTGCCAGCAGTTTTCGGGACCCAAGGCCGCCTTACGAGCAGTACTTC. This sequence encodes CASSFRDPRPPYEQYF. This chain uses TRBV12-3 or TRBV12-4 with TRBJ2-7; D may be TRBD1 or TRBD2 (5 bases each). V was trimmed by 3 bases and J by 4 bases, leaving 19 bases between them. The CDR3 has 16 residues.

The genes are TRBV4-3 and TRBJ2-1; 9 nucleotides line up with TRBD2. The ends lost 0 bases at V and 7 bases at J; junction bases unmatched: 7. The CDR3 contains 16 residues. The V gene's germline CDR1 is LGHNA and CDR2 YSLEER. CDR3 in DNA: TGCGCCAGCAGCCAAGACGGGCTAGCGGGAAGTAATGAGCAGTTCTTC. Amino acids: CASSQDGLAGSNEQFF.

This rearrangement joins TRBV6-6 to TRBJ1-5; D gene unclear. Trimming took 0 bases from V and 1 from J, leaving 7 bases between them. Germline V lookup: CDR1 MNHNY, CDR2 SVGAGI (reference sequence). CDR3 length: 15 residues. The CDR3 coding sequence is TGTGCCAGCAGTTACTCCGGGCCCAGCAATCAGCCCCAGCATTTT. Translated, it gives CASSYSGPSNQPQHF.

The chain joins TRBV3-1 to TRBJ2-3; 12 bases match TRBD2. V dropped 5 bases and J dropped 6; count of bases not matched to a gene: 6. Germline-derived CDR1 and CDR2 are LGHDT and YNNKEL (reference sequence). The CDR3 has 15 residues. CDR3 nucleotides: TGTGCCAGCAGCTCGCTAGCGGGGGGGATGGATACGCAGTATTTT. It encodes CASSSLAGGMDTQYF.

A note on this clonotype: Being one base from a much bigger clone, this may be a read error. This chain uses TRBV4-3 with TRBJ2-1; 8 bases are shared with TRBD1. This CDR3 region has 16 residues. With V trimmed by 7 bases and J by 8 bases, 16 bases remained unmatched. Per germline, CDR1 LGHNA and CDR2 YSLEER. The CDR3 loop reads CASTPSSGQGRHEQFF. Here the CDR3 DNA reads TGCGCCAGCACACCTTCGAGCGGACAGGGTAGGCATGAGCAGTTCTTC.

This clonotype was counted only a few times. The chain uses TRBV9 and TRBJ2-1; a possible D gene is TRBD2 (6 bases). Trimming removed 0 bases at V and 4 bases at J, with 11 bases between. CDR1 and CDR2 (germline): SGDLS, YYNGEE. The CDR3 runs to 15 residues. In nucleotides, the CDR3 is TGTGCCAGCAGCGTAGTCGGTAGCGGATACAATGAGCAGTTCTTC. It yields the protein CASSVVGSGYNEQFF.

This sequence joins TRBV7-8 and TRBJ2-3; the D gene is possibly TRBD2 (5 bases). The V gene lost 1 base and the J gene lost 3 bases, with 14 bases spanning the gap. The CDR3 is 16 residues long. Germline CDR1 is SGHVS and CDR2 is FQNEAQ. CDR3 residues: CASSLGRWAKTDTQYF. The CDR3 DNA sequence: TGTGCCAGCAGCTTAGGGAGGTGGGCCAAGACAGATACGCAGTATTTT. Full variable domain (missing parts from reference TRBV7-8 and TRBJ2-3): GAGVSQSPRYKVAKRGQDVALRCDPISGHVSLFWYQQALGQGPEFLTYFQNEAQLDKSGLPSDRFFAERPEGSVSTLKIQRTQQEDSAVYLCASSLGRWAKTDTQYFGPGTRLTVL.

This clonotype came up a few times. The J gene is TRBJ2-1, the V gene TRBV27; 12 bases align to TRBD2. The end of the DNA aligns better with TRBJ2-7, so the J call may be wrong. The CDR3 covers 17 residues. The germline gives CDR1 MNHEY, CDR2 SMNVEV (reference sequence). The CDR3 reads CASRLAGGKSSYNEQYF. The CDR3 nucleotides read TGTGCCAGCCGGCTAGCGGGAGGGAAGAGCTCCTACAATGAGCAGTACTTC.

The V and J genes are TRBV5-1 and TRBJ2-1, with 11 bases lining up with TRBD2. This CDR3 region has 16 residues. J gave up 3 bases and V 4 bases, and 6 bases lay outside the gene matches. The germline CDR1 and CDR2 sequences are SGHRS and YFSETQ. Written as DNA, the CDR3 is TGCGCCAGCAGCCCGGGGGGACTAGCGGTCTACAATGAGCAGTTCTTC. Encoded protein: CASSPGGLAVYNEQFF. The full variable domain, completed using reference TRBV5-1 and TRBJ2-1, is KAGVTQTPRYLIKTRGQQVTLSCSPISGHRSVSWYQQTPGQGLQFLFEYFSETQRNKGNFPGRFSGRQFSNSRSEMNVSTLELGDSALYLCASSPGGLAVYNEQFFGPGTRLTVL.

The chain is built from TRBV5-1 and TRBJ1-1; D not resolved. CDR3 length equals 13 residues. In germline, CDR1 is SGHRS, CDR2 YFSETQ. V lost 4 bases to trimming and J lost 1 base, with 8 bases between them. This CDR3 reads CASSPTPNTEAFF. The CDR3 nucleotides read TGCGCCAGCAGCCCGACACCGAACACTGAAGCTTTCTTT.